This T cell receptor (beta chain) was sequenced during a study of blood T cell repertoires in COVID-19. On the study more broadly: Material from acute and convalescent COVID-19 was sourced from the United States, Italy and Spain. In each case, the material was cDNA or gDNA derived from T cells, B-cell-depleted T cells, or PBMCs.

The CDR3 has 15 residues. In germline, CDR1 is SGHRS, CDR2 YFSETQ. The V and J ends lost 5 bases and 3 bases, in that order; junction bases with no gene match: 6. Original processing methods: Reference gene primer amplification in the assay estimated nucleated cell counts. The table came from immunoSEQ multiplex PCR; TCRdb's copy has only in-frame clones and leaves some out. The V and J calls and clone size come from that table; D and trimming were worked out from the DNA. There are 60,000 to 80,000 clones in the sample; roughly 86% occur only once, and approximately 0.99% lies in the top ten. The sequence came from a man between 65 and 80 years old with acute or convalescent COVID-19. Sequenced: peripheral blood. The gene calls are TRBV5-1 and TRBJ1-5, with 9 positions matching TRBD1. Here the CDR3 DNA reads TGCGCCAGCAGTTGGGGACAGGGTAACAATCAGCCCCAGCATTTT. Translating it yields CASSWGQGNNQPQHF. The full variable domain, rest sourced from reference TRBV5-1 and TRBJ1-5, is KAGVTQTPRYLIKTRGQQVTLSCSPISGHRSVSWYQQTPGQGLQFLFEYFSETQRNKGNFPGRFSGRQFSNSRSEMNVSTLELGDSALYLCASSWGQGNNQPQHFGDGTRLSIL.